Included here is one TCR beta chain sequence, with context. What it recognizes is unknown. The TCR beta cDNA libraries contained unique molecular identifiers. Between roughly 0.9 and 11 million T cells gave rise to some 490,000 cDNA molecules. Each CDR3 protein is one row after TCRdb ran MiXCR on the PCR reads. The sample consists of about 760,000 distinct CDR3 sequences, 25% to 30% of them appearing once. This specimen comes from a study of post-analysis software for immune sequencing data. For the study at large: Both relapsing-remitting and secondary progressive multiple sclerosis featured among the disease courses, as did progressive-relapsing multiple sclerosis. Whole-study results and caveats: Patients used four to six TRBV segments, including TRBV5-6, TRBV5-1 and TRBV20-1, more often than controls. By F measure, samples from a shared preparation batch strongly co-clustered. Controls showed significantly higher normalized Chao1 diversity than did multiple sclerosis patients.

The V gene lost 6 bases and the J gene lost 0 bases, with 9 bases spanning the gap. Per the germline V gene, CDR1 is SNHLY and CDR2 is FYNNEI. The CDR3 contains 14 residues. The specimen sequenced was blood. This clonotype was obtained from a girl aged 5-17 years with multiple sclerosis. The gene calls are TRBV2 and TRBJ1-5; D gene ambiguous. The CDR3, as DNA: TGTGCCAGCAGGGAGAGGTTTAGCAATCAGCCCCAGCATTTT. Encoded protein: CASRERFSNQPQHF.